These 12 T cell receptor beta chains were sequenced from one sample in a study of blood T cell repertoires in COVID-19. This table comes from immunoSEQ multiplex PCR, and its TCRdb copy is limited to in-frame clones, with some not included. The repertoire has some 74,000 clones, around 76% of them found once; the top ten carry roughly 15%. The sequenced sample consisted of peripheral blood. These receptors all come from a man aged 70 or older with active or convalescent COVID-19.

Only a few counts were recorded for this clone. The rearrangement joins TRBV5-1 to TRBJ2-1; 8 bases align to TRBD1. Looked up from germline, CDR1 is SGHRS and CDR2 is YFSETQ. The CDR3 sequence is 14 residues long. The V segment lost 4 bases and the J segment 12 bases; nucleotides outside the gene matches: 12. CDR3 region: CASSPDREVSGQFF. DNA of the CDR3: TGCGCCAGCAGCCCGGACAGGGAGGTCTCAGGGCAGTTCTTC. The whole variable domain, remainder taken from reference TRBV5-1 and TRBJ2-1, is KAGVTQTPRYLIKTRGQQVTLSCSPISGHRSVSWYQQTPGQGLQFLFEYFSETQRNKGNFPGRFSGRQFSNSRSEMNVSTLELGDSALYLCASSPDREVSGQFFGPGTRLTVL.

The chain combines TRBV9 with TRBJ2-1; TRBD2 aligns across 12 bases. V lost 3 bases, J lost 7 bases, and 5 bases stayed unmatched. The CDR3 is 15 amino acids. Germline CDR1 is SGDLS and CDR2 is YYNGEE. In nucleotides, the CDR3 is TGTGCCAGCAGCGGACTAGCGGGGGATAGGAATGAGCAGTTCTTC. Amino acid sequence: CASSGLAGDRNEQFF.

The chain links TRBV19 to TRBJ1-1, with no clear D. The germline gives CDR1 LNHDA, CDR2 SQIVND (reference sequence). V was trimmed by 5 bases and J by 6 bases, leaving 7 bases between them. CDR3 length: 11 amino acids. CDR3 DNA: TGTGCCAGTAGTTTGAGGTCTGAAGCTTTCTTT. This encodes CASSLRSEAFF. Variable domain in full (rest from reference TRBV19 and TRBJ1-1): DGGITQSPKYLFRKEGQNVTLSCEQNLNHDAMYWYRQDPGQGLRLIYYSQIVNDFQKGDIAEGYSVSREKKESFPLTVTSAQKNPTAFYLCASSLRSEAFFGQGTRLTVV.

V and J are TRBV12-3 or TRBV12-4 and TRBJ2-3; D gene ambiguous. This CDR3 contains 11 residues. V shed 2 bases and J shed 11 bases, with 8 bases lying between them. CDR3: CASSLTHKQYF. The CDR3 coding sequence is TGTGCCAGCAGTTTAACGCACAAGCAGTATTTT.

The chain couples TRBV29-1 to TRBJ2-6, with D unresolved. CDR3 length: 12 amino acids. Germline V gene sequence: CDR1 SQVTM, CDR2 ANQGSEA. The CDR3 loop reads CAVASGANVLTF. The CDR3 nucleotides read TGCGCCGTGGCCTCTGGGGCCAACGTCCTGACTTTC.

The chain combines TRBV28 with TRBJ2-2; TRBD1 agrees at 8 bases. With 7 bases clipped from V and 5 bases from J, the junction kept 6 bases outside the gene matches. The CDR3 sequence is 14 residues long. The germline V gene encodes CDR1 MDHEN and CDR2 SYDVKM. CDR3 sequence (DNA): TGTGCCAGCACCACAAGGACAGGGACCGGGGAGCTGTTTTTT. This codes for CASTTRTGTGELFF.

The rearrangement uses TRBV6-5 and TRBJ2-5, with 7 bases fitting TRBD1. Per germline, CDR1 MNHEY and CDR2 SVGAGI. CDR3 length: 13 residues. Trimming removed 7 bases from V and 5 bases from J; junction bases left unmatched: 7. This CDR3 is CASKTGLQETQYF. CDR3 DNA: TGTGCCAGCAAGACAGGGTTACAGGAGACCCAGTACTTC.

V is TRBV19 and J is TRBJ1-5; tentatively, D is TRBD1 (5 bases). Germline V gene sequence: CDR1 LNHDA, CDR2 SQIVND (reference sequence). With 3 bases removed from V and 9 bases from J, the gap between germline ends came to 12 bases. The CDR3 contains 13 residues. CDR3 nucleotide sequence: TGTGCCAGTAGTATCCCCAGGGTGGGGCCCCAGCATTTT. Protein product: CASSIPRVGPQHF.

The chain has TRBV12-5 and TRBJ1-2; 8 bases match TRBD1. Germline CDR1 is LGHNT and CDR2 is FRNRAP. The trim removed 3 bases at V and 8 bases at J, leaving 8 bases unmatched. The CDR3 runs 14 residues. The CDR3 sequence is CASGFRTGNVGYTF. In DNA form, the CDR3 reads TGTGCTAGTGGTTTCCGGACAGGGAATGTCGGCTACACCTTC.

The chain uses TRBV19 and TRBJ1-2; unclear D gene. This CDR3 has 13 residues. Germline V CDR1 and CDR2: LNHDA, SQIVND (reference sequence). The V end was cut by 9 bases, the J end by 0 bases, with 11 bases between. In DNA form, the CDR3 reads TGTGCCAGCGGGAGATCCGCTAACTATGGCTACACCTTC. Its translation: CASGRSANYGYTF.

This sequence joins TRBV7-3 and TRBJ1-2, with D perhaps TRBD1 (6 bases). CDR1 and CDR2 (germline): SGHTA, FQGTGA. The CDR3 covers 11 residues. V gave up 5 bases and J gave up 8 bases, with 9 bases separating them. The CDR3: CASSLGTGYTF. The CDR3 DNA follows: TGTGCCAGCAGCCTTGGGACAGGCTACACCTTC.

DNA for the CDR3: TGTGCCAGCAGCTTACGTCCAGGGGGCTACACCTTC. Translated, it gives CASSLRPGGYTF. This rearrangement joins TRBV7-9 to TRBJ1-2; D is possibly TRBD1 (5 bases). The CDR3 is made up of 12 amino acids. V lost 2 bases and J lost 8, with 9 bases in between. In germline, CDR1 is SEHNR, CDR2 FQNEAQ (reference sequence).